This TCR beta chain was recovered during a study of tumor-infiltrating lymphocytes in primary liver carcinoma. General observations from the study: With p = 0.039, the top-250-clone fraction in tumors significantly exceeded that in blood.

Unsorted whole blood supplied the RNA, and germline DNA was extracted too. This clonotype has more than one count but fewer than ten. Its antigen remains unknown. Germline values: CDR1 SEHNR, CDR2 FQNEAQ (reference sequence). The CDR3 has 13 amino acids. The researchers produced TCR beta cDNA from approximately 550 ng total RNA with a constant-region primer. Employing slightly modified ARM-PCR, three nested multiplex PCR rounds were run, and these gave rise to the TCR beta libraries. Primers for the first two PCR rounds were TRBV1-TRBV30 forward primers and a C-beta reverse primer (about 10 cycles per round). Each CDR3 protein is one row after TCRdb ran MiXCR on the multiplex PCR reads. The sample holds around 330,000 distinct CDR3 sequences, almost 60% seen once.

The rearrangement links TRBV7-9 to TRBJ2-3; TRBD2 matches 10 bases. This TCR derives from a woman aged 30 to 39 with primary liver carcinoma and hepatitis B virus infection. Sequenced sample: peripheral blood. The DNA of the CDR3 is TGTGCAGGGGGACTAGCGAACACAGATACGCAGTATTTT. Protein product: CAGGLANTDTQYF.